The source of this T cell receptor beta chain is a study of cytomegalovirus exposure and HLA in healthy donors. Study-wide points: Earlier findings revealed that most TCR beta V segments proved productive either about 87% or about 30% of the time.

Concerning this clone itself: Antigen specificity is unknown.

The CDR3 contains 18 residues. PCR used 60 Vbeta primers and 13 Jbeta primers. TCRdb's table, derived via immunoSEQ multiplex PCR, lists solely in-frame clones and lacks some. This table has about 150,000 clones, 65% to 80% appearing once. Healthy bone marrow donors made up the donors. This TCR derives from a male donor in good health and CMV-seronegative. The sample was PBMCs. The gene calls are TRBV21-1 and TRBJ1-4; the table gives TRBD1 as D, unverified against the DNA. TRBV21-1 is marked as a pseudogene. CDR3 in amino acids: CASSVRDRTCPTSEKLFF. DNA of the CDR3: TGTGCCAGCAGCGTTCGGGACAGGACATGCCCCACGTCAGAAAAACTGTTTTTT.